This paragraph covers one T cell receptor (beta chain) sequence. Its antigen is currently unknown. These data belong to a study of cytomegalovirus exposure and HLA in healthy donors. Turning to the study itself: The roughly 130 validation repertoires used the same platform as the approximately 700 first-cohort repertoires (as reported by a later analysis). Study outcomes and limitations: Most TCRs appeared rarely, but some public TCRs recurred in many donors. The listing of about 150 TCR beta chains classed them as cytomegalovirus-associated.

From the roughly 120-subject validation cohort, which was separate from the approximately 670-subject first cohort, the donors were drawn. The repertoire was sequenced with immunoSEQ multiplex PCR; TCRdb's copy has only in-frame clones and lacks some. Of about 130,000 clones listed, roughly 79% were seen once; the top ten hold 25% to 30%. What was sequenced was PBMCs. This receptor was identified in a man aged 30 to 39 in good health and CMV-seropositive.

CDR3 DNA: TGTGCCTGGAGGCGGACTATGGAGACCCAGTACTTC. It is translated as CAWRRTMETQYF. The rearrangement links TRBV30 to TRBJ2-5, with a possible D match to TRBD2 (6 bases). Trimming removed 3 bases at V and 5 bases at J, with 10 bases between. Germline-derived CDR1 and CDR2 are GTSNPN and SVGIG (reference sequence). The length of the CDR3 is 12 residues. The complete variable domain, with remaining parts taken from reference TRBV30 and TRBJ2-5, reads SQTIHQWPATLVQPVGSPLSLECTVEGTSNPNLYWYRQAAGRGLQLLFYSVGIGQISSEVPQNLSASRPQDRQFILSSKKLLLSDSGFYLCAWRRTMETQYFGPGTRLLVL.